This T cell receptor beta chain was obtained from a study of identical twins. V was pared by 8 bases and J by 12 bases, with 16 bases of the junction left unmatched. This CDR3 is built from 15 residues. CDR1 and CDR2 from the germline V gene are LNHDA and SQIVND (reference sequence). Donors uniformly comprised healthy Caucasians. Whole-study results and caveats: Out-of-frame alpha sequences common to twins were enriched for low generation probability. The more abundant beta clonotypes in cord blood had fewer insertions, and memory repertoires did not show this. Zero-insertion analyses were open to partial confounding by invariant MAIT and iNKT cells.

TCRdb redid the calling of the 5' RACE reads with MiXCR, one entry per CDR3 protein. The profile covers 350,000 to 500,000 distinct CDR3 sequences, with 15% to 20% appearing a single time and less than 15% taken by the ten largest. Regarding this clonotype: Its antigen is still unknown.

Input material: naive T cells sorted from blood. This chain connects TRBV19 to TRBJ2-1; 10 positions agree with TRBD2. The receptor was isolated from a man aged 45 to 65 in good health. DNA of the CDR3: TGTGCCAGTTCGTCCAGGATGTCTAGCGGGAGTTCGCAGTTCTTC. This encodes CASSSRMSSGSSQFF. Full variable domain (rest looked up from reference TRBV19 and TRBJ2-1): DGGITQSPKYLFRKEGQNVTLSCEQNLNHDAMYWYRQDPGQGLRLIYYSQIVNDFQKGDIAEGYSVSREKKESFPLTVTSAQKNPTAFYLCASSSRMSSGSSQFFGPGTRLTVL.